One and the same sample provided the 15 T cell receptor beta chains below, sequenced in a study of control samples from healthy donors and cancer patients. This table comes from immunoSEQ multiplex PCR, and its TCRdb copy is limited to in-frame clones, with some not included. The sample lists almost 90,000 clones; around 86% were seen once. The specimen sequenced was blood. The origin of the receptors is a man younger than 40 in good health.

The chain couples TRBV7-3 to TRBJ2-3; tentatively, D is TRBD1 (6 bases). The ends were cut back, 5 bases at V and 4 bases at J, with 13 bases in the middle. Germline V gene sequence: CDR1 SGHTA, CDR2 FQGTGA. The CDR3 contains 14 residues. Written as DNA, the CDR3 is TGTGCCAGCAGCGCCAGGGGAGCACCAGATACGCAGTATTTT. Protein sequence: CASSARGAPDTQYF.

J is TRBJ1-4 and V is TRBV6-1; a weak D match, TRBD1 (6 bases). Germline CDR1 and CDR2: MNHNS and SASEGT. The CDR3 sequence is 16 residues long. Trimming took off 2 bases at V and 7 bases at J, with 17 bases between the two ends. The CDR3 bases are TGTGCCAGCAGTGAACGGCCGGGACACCGAATTGAAAAACTGTTTTTT. Residues: CASSERPGHRIEKLFF.

This chain joins TRBV18 and TRBJ2-5; 9 nucleotides agree with TRBD1. There are 15 residues in the CDR3. Germline assignment: CDR1 KGHSH and CDR2 LQKENI. Trimming took 3 bases from V and 5 from J; bases not matched to a gene: 7. Here the CDR3 DNA reads TGTGCCAGCTCACCGGGACAGGGCTTTCGGGAGACCCAGTACTTC. Its protein product is CASSPGQGFRETQYF.

The CDR3 here is CASSYERGQREKLFF. CDR3 sequence (DNA): TGTGCCAGCAGTTACGAGAGGGGGCAGAGGGAAAAACTGTTTTTT. The chain uses TRBV6-6 and TRBJ1-4, with 7 bases fitting TRBD1. This CDR3 is built from 15 residues. V lost 2 bases to trimming and J lost 8 bases; unmatched junction nucleotides: 8. The germline V gene encodes CDR1 MNHNY and CDR2 SVGAGI (reference sequence).

The chain is built from TRBV27 and TRBJ2-2; D is perhaps TRBD1 or TRBD2 (5 bases each). This CDR3 spans 13 amino acids. Germline-derived CDR1 and CDR2 are MNHEY and SMNVEV (reference sequence). Trimming shortened V by 6 bases and J by 6 bases, and 11 bases separated the two germline ends. CDR3 residues: CASRSQGPGELFF. The CDR3 DNA sequence: TGTGCCAGCAGGTCCCAGGGACCCGGGGAGCTGTTTTTT.

The chain employs TRBV7-9 and TRBJ1-4; TRBD1 might be the D (5 bases). CDR1 and CDR2 from the germline V gene are SEHNR and FQNEAQ (reference sequence). The CDR3 has 15 residues. V lost 0 bases and J 0 bases, leaving 5 bases between the germline ends. This chain's CDR3 is CASSLATATNEKLFF. The CDR3 DNA sequence: TGTGCCAGCAGCTTAGCGACAGCAACTAATGAAAAACTGTTTTTT.

V is TRBV2 and J is TRBJ1-1; 10 bases are shared with TRBD1. Germline V gene lookup returns CDR1 SNHLY and CDR2 FYNNEI. Trimming cost V 6 bases and J 3 bases; bases outside gene matches: 7. There are 15 residues in the CDR3. CDR3 sequence reads: CASRTGGSPDTEAFF. For the CDR3, the DNA is TGTGCCAGCAGGACAGGGGGCAGCCCGGACACTGAAGCTTTCTTT.

This clone has only one observation. This chain connects TRBV19 to TRBJ1-4; D is uncertain. CDR1 is LNHDA and CDR2 is SQIVND in the germline V gene (reference sequence). Trimming stripped 1 base from V and 3 bases from J, with 15 bases between. This CDR3 spans 17 amino acids. CDR3 sequence: CASSIAGRRRPNEKLFF. The CDR3 nucleotides are TGTGCCAGTAGTATAGCAGGACGGCGTCGGCCTAATGAAAAACTGTTTTTT.

The gene calls are TRBV9 and TRBJ2-2, with a possible D match to TRBD2 (6 bases). Trimming took 0 bases from V and 2 from J, leaving 8 bases between them. This CDR3 is built from 15 residues. Germline V CDR1 and CDR2: SGDLS, YYNGEE. The chain's CDR3 is CASSVEGLNTGELFF. The CDR3 DNA is TGTGCCAGCAGCGTAGAAGGACTAAACACCGGGGAGCTGTTTTTT.

The J gene is TRBJ1-1, the V gene TRBV10-3; D might be TRBD1 (6 bases). Germline V gene data show CDR1 as ENHRY and CDR2 as SYGVKD. V dropped 6 bases and J dropped 1 base, with 18 bases sitting between them. The CDR3 totals 16 residues. CDR3 DNA sequence: TGTGCCATCAGGGAAACGAACAGGGCCTCGAACACTGAAGCTTTCTTT. This gives the protein CAIRETNRASNTEAFF.

The chain has TRBV5-1 and TRBJ1-1; unclear D gene. The CDR3 length is 13 residues. The germline V gene has CDR1 SGHRS and CDR2 YFSETQ. Trimming took 1 base from V and 6 from J, leaving 10 bases between them. CDR3 in amino acids: CASSLLDRAEAFF. The CDR3 DNA follows: TGCGCCAGCAGCTTGTTAGATCGTGCTGAAGCTTTCTTT.

This clone was detected only a few times. The chain is built from TRBV4-1 and TRBJ1-6, with 10 bases aligning to TRBD1. Germline V gene lookup returns CDR1 MGHRA and CDR2 YSYEKL. The trim removed 1 base at V and 7 bases at J, leaving 4 bases unmatched. The CDR3 extends over 16 amino acids. The CDR3 coding sequence is TGCGCCAGCAGCCAAGGAGCGGGACAGGGGAATTCACCCCTCCACTTT. The encoded protein is CASSQGAGQGNSPLHF.

V usage is TRBV12-3 or TRBV12-4 and J usage is TRBJ2-7; 8 bases fit TRBD1. This CDR3 is built from 12 residues. With 6 bases clipped from V and 6 bases from J, the junction kept 4 bases outside the gene matches. The CDR3 bases are TGTGCCAGCAGACGAGGACAGGGCGAGCAGTACGTC. The encoded protein is CASRRGQGEQYV.

V usage is TRBV19 and J usage is TRBJ2-7, with TRBD2 matching 7 bases. The CDR3 is 14 residues long. J gave up 3 bases and V 1 base, and 3 bases lay outside the gene matches. CDR1 and CDR2 from the germline V gene are LNHDA and SQIVND (reference sequence). The CDR3 loop is CASSIARGDYEQYF. In DNA form, the CDR3 reads TGTGCCAGTAGTATAGCTCGGGGGGACTACGAGCAGTACTTC.

The chain uses TRBV4-2 and TRBJ1-1; D uncertain. Deletions cut 6 bases from V and 0 bases from J, with 8 bases between. Germline CDR1 LGHNA, CDR2 YNFKEQ. The CDR3 has 13 amino acids. CDR3 DNA: TGTGCCAGCAGGCAGACTATGAACACTGAAGCTTTCTTT. It yields the protein CASRQTMNTEAFF.